One sample yielded the 18 T cell receptor beta chains listed below, sequenced in a study of graft-versus-host responses after intestinal transplantation. Intraepithelial and lamina propria lymphocytes were isolated from graft specimens. The protocol was immunoSEQ multiplex PCR, while the TCRdb copy is restricted to in-frame clones and leaves out a portion. The repertoire includes fewer than 20,000 clones, roughly four fifths of them detected once, and 3.5% to 4% sits in the top ten. Material: ileum tissue, obtained around 580 days after intestinal transplantation. These receptor sequences come from a human patient who received an intestinal transplant, so some T cells may come from the graft donor.

This clone showed up just once. The V gene is TRBV21-1, the J gene TRBJ1-5; TRBD1 was called by the table and not checked on the DNA. TRBV21-1 is marked as a pseudogene. CDR3 length: 15 residues. CDR3 sequence (DNA): TGTGCCAGCAGACCGGGACAGGGATTCGGTCAGCCCCAGCATTTT. This translates into CASRPGQGFGQPQHF.

The chain joins TRBV30 to TRBJ2-1, with D possibly matching TRBD2 (5 bases). This CDR3 has 14 residues. Germline CDR1 GTSNPN, CDR2 SVGIG (reference sequence). The V and J ends lost 5 bases and 6 bases respectively, with 17 bases between them. This chain's CDR3 is CAWLRVGVGNEQFF. For the CDR3, the DNA is TGTGCCTGGCTACGGGTCGGGGTAGGCAATGAGCAGTTCTTC.

The chain has TRBV12-5 and TRBJ2-1, with TRBD2 matching 7 bases. V gave up 6 bases and J gave up 7 bases; unmatched junction bases: 6. Looked up from germline, CDR1 is LGHNT and CDR2 is FRNRAP. The CDR3 is 13 residues long. CDR3 region: CASGGGFMNEQFF. The CDR3 nucleotides read TGTGCTAGTGGCGGGGGGTTTATGAATGAGCAGTTCTTC.

The chain employs TRBV11-2 and TRBJ1-6; D uncertain. The CDR3 covers 14 residues. Trimming shortened V by 3 bases and J by 10 bases, and 13 bases separated the two germline ends. Germline CDR1 SGHAT, CDR2 FQNNGV. The CDR3 DNA reads TGTGCCAGCAGCTTTCTTCGGGGAGCCTCACCCCTCCACTTT. Its protein is CASSFLRGASPLHF.

The V gene is TRBV6-5, the J gene TRBJ2-3, with 9 bases fitting TRBD1. This CDR3 has 13 residues. Germline V gene lookup returns CDR1 MNHEY and CDR2 SVGAGI. V shed 10 bases, J shed 3 bases, and the junction held 5 bases outside the gene matches. The chain's CDR3 is CATKGQGTDTQYF. The CDR3 nucleotides read TGTGCCACCAAAGGACAGGGGACAGATACGCAGTATTTT.

CDR3 protein: CASSETQFNSPLHF. The CDR3 DNA reads as TGTGCCAGCAGTGAAACGCAATTTAATTCACCCCTCCACTTT. The chain employs TRBV2 and TRBJ1-6; D is unresolved. The CDR3 totals 14 residues. Germline loops: CDR1 SNHLY, CDR2 FYNNEI. The V end was cut by 2 bases, the J end by 6 bases, with 8 bases between.

The chain uses TRBV28 and TRBJ1-1, with D tentatively TRBD1 (6 bases). V was pared by 4 bases and J by 0 bases, with 9 bases between. Germline V lookup: CDR1 MDHEN, CDR2 SYDVKM. This CDR3 has 14 amino acids. The CDR3 DNA reads as TGTGCCAGCAGTTCCACAGGGTTGAACACTGAAGCTTTCTTT. This gives the protein CASSSTGLNTEAFF.

This chain uses TRBV11-3 with TRBJ2-1, with D possibly TRBD1 on 6 matching bases. This CDR3 is built from 12 residues. Germline V CDR1 and CDR2: SGHNT, YENEEA. Deletions cut 1 base from V and 10 bases from J, with 8 bases between. The CDR3 loop reads CASSLGGTEQFF. CDR3 in DNA: TGTGCCAGCAGCTTAGGAGGGACAGAGCAGTTCTTC.

The V call is TRBV19, the J call TRBJ2-1; TRBD1 matches at 7 bases. V shed 1 base, J shed 4 bases, and the junction held 4 bases outside the gene matches. The CDR3 spans 15 residues. The germline V gene has CDR1 LNHDA and CDR2 SQIVND (reference sequence). CDR3 protein: CASSIAPRGYNEQFF. The CDR3 nucleotides read TGTGCCAGTAGTATAGCTCCCAGGGGGTACAATGAGCAGTTCTTC.

The rearrangement joins TRBV28 to TRBJ2-7; 7 positions agree with TRBD2. Trimming took 9 bases from V and 2 from J; bases not matched to a gene: 7. The CDR3 is 13 amino acids. Germline V gene sequence: CDR1 MDHEN, CDR2 SYDVKM. The CDR3 reads CASTSGTTYEQYF. In DNA form, the CDR3 reads TGTGCCAGTACCAGCGGGACGACCTACGAGCAGTACTTC.

The genes are TRBV30 and TRBJ1-1, with TRBD1 matching 7 bases. There are 12 residues in the CDR3. Germline trimming cut 2 bases from V and 7 bases from J; bases unmatched to any gene: 4. Germline lookup yields CDR1 GTSNPN and CDR2 SVGIG (reference sequence). For the CDR3, the DNA is TGTGCCTGGAGTAGGGGACAGTATGAAGCTTTCTTT. Translation: CAWSRGQYEAFF.

For this clone: The sample contains more than one DNA sequence encoding this CDR3. The gene calls are TRBV5-1 and TRBJ2-2, with TRBD2 identical over 11 bases. Germline CDR1 and CDR2: SGHRS and YFSETQ. Losses at the gene ends were 7 bases for V and 6 bases for J; bases not matched to a gene: 11. The CDR3 length is 16 residues. The CDR3 DNA reads as TGCGCCAGCCGGAACATAGCGGGGGGGCCACCCGGGGAGCTGTTTTTT. Translating it yields CASRNIAGGPPGELFF.

The chain has TRBV14 and TRBJ2-1, with D possibly matching TRBD2 (6 bases). V dropped 6 bases and J dropped 5 bases, with 11 bases sitting between them. CDR1 is SGHDN, CDR2 FVKESK, per germline. CDR3 size: 13 residues. CDR3 protein: CASRRSGDNEQFF. CDR3 nucleotide sequence: TGTGCCAGCAGAAGATCGGGGGACAATGAGCAGTTCTTC.

In regard to this clone: The same CDR3 also results from other DNA sequences found in this sample. The genes are TRBV6-5 and TRBJ1-2, with a possible D match to TRBD1 (5 bases). Per the germline V gene, CDR1 is MNHEY and CDR2 is SVGAGI. There are 13 residues in the CDR3. The V end lost 2 bases, the J end lost 2 bases, and 6 bases lay between the germline ends. The CDR3 loop reads CASSYTGNYGYTF. In DNA, the CDR3 is TGTGCCAGCAGTTACACAGGCAACTATGGCTACACCTTC.

Concerning this clone: Its ends do not fully match the called genes, so a read error is possible. This sequence joins TRBV6-1 and TRBJ1-1; the D is unclear. The CDR3 length is 11 residues. CDR1 and CDR2 (germline): MNHNS, SASEGT. CDR3 sequence: CASSGRAEAFF. The DNA for the CDR3 is TGTGCCAGCAGTGGCCGGGCTGAGGCTTTCTTT.

V gene TRBV10-3 combines with J gene TRBJ1-6; D is possibly TRBD1 (6 bases). Germline CDR1 ENHRY, CDR2 SYGVKD. The CDR3 covers 14 residues. V was clipped by 5 bases and J by 5 bases, with 10 bases between them. CDR3 in DNA: TGTGCCATCAGTACAGGGCCCCATAATTCACCCCTCCACTTT. As protein: CAISTGPHNSPLHF.

V gene TRBV5-6 combines with J gene TRBJ2-3, with D hard to call. This CDR3 has 14 amino acids. Trimming shortened V by 6 bases and J by 2 bases, and 13 bases separated the two germline ends. CDR1 SGHDT and CDR2 YYEEEE come from the germline V gene. The CDR3 loop reads CASTMRLYTDTQYF. The CDR3 DNA reads as TGTGCCAGCACCATGAGGCTCTACACAGATACGCAGTATTTT. Full variable domain (outside the CDR3, taken from reference TRBV5-6 and TRBJ2-3): DAGVTQSPTHLIKTRGQQVTLRCSPKSGHDTVSWYQQALGQGPQFIFQYYEEEERQRGNFPDRFSGHQFPNYSSELNVNALLLGDSALYLCASTMRLYTDTQYFGPGTRLTVL.

The rearrangement uses TRBV5-1 and TRBJ1-4; 8 nucleotides line up with TRBD1. The germline gives CDR1 SGHRS, CDR2 YFSETQ. This CDR3 spans 15 amino acids. V shed 0 bases and J 2 bases; nucleotides not matched to a gene: 0. CDR3 sequence reads: CASSLGQGTNEKLFF. The CDR3 DNA sequence: TGCGCCAGCAGCTTGGGACAGGGGACTAATGAAAAACTGTTTTTT.